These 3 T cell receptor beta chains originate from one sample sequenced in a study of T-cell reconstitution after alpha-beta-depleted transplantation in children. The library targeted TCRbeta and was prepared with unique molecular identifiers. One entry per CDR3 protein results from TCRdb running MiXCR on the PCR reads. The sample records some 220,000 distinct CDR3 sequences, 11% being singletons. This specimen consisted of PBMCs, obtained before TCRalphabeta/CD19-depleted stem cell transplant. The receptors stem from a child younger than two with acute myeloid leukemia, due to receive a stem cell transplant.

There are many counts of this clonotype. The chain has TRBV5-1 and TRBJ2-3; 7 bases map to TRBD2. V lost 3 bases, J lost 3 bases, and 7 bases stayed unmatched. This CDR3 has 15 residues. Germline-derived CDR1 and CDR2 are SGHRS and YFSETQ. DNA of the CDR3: TGCGCCAGCAGCTGGAGCGGGATCCGTACAGATACGCAGTATTTT. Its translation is CASSWSGIRTDTQYF.

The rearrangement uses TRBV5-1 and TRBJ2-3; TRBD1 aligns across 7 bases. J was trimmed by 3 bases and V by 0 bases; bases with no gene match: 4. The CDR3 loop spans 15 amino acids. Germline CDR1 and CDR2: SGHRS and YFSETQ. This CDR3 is CASSLVTGITDTQYF. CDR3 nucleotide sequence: TGCGCCAGCAGCTTGGTGACAGGGATAACAGATACGCAGTATTTT. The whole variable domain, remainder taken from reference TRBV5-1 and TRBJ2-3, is KAGVTQTPRYLIKTRGQQVTLSCSPISGHRSVSWYQQTPGQGLQFLFEYFSETQRNKGNFPGRFSGRQFSNSRSEMNVSTLELGDSALYLCASSLVTGITDTQYFGPGTRLTVL.

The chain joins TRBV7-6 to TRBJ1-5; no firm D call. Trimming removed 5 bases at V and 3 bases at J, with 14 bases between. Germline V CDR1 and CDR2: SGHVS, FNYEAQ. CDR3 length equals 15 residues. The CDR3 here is CASSDLGPYNQPQHF. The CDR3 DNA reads TGTGCCAGCAGCGATTTAGGACCCTACAATCAGCCCCAGCATTTT.